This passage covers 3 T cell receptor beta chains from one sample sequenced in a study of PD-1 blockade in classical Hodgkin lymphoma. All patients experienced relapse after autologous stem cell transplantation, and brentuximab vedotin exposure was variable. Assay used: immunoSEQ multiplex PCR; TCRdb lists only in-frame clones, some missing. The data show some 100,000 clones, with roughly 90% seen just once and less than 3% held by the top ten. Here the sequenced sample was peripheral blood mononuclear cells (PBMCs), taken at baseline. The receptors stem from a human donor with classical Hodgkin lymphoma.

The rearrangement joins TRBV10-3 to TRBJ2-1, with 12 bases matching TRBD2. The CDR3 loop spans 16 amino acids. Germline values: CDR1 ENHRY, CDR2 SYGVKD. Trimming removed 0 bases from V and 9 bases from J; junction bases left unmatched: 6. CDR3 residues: CAISESGLAGLGEQFF. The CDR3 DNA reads TGTGCCATCAGTGAGTCGGGACTAGCGGGCCTCGGTGAGCAGTTCTTC.

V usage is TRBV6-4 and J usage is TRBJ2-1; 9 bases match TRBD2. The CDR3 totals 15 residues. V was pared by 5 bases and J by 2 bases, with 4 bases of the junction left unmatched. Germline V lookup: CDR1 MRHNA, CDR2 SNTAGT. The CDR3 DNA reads TGTGCCAGCAGTTCGACTAGCGGAACCTACAATGAGCAGTTCTTC. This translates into CASSSTSGTYNEQFF.

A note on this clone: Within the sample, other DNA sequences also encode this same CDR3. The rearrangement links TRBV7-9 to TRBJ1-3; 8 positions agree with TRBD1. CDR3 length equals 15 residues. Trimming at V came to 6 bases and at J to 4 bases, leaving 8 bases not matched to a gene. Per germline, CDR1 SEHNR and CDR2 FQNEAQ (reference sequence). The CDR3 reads CASRPPDRGGNTIYF. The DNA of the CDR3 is TGTGCCAGCAGGCCACCAGACAGGGGAGGAAACACCATATATTTT.